Sequencing of this T cell receptor (beta chain) was carried out in a study of human T cells and chemical hapten exposure. Overall study: Diagnoses of alopecia areata, totalis or universalis occurred in mostly female patients.

This clonotype was counted at least ten times. TCRdb called the RACE reads again in MiXCR, with one record for every CDR3 protein. The sample contains tens of thousands of distinct CDR3 sequences, about 11% of which appear only once. Germline V gene data show CDR1 as DFQATT and CDR2 as SNEGSKA (reference sequence). The CDR3 sequence is 16 residues long. V gave up 4 bases and J gave up 0 bases, with 16 bases separating them. Time point indicated: patch test 2, 6 weeks after DPC sensitization. Treatment meaning: therapeutic diphenylcyclopropenone sensitization with weekly scalp DPC. This chain links TRBV20-1 with TRBJ2-1, with D possibly being TRBD2 (6 bases). The specimen was whole blood, collected in connection with sensitization to the hapten diphenylcyclopropenone (DPC). The TCR sequence derives from a man in his forties with alopecia areata. Some clones in this sample may be carry-over from other donors' samples. The CDR3 DNA follows: TGCAGTGCTATAGGTGTAGCGGTAAGCTCCTACAATGAGCAGTTCTTC. As protein: CSAIGVAVSSYNEQFF.